This TCR beta chain derives from a study of blood T cell repertoires in COVID-19. Study information: The United States, Italy and Spain supplied acute and convalescent COVID-19 samples. T cells, B-cell-depleted T cells, or PBMCs supplied cDNA or gDNA.

This CDR3 comprises 15 residues. Between the trimmed V and J ends, which lost 6 bases and 5 bases, there was a span of 19 bases. CDR1 and CDR2 (germline): SNHLY, FYNNEI. In the original processing: Using reference gene primer amplification, nucleated cell counts were estimated. Generated by immunoSEQ multiplex PCR, the TCRdb table keeps only in-frame clones and is missing some. Clonal size and the V and J genes are those of that table, whereas D and trimming came from the DNA. This repertoire shows around 260,000 clones, approximately 91% found once; its top ten account for approximately 0.94%. The TCR sequence derives from a woman in her thirties or forties who had recovered from COVID-19. This chain uses TRBV2 with TRBJ2-5; TRBD2 is a possible D gene (5 bases). Sequencing was carried out using peripheral blood. The CDR3 DNA reads as TGTGCCAGCAGCACTCCGGAGCTAGCTCAGGAGACCCAGTACTTC. This translates into CASSTPELAQETQYF.